The 7 T cell receptor beta chains in this list originate from one sample, sequenced in a study of blood T cell repertoires in COVID-19. Using immunoSEQ multiplex PCR, the repertoire was profiled, and TCRdb retains in-frame clones only, with some absent. The table lists around 79,000 clones, roughly 89% of them singletons. Sequenced input: peripheral blood. The receptors were gathered from a man between 65 and 85 years old with active or convalescent COVID-19.

The rearrangement links TRBV6-6 to TRBJ2-3; no definite D call. The V and J ends lost 2 bases and 1 base respectively, with 4 bases between them. Germline V gene data show CDR1 as MNHNY and CDR2 as SVGAGI (reference sequence). The CDR3 has 13 amino acids. The CDR3 DNA follows: TGTGCCAGCAGTTACCCGGGCACAGATACGCAGTATTTT. This sequence encodes CASSYPGTDTQYF.

This clone was picked up a small number of times. This chain joins TRBV10-3 and TRBJ2-1, with D possibly TRBD1 on 5 matching bases. V was shortened by 2 bases and J by 6 bases, with 11 bases between the two germline ends. CDR3 size: 14 residues. Looked up from germline, CDR1 is ENHRY and CDR2 is SYGVKD. CDR3 bases: TGTGCCATCAGTGAGAAGGGTAGGGGCAATGAGCAGTTCTTC. It codes for CAISEKGRGNEQFF.

V usage is TRBV12-3 or TRBV12-4 and J usage is TRBJ2-2, with D hard to call. This CDR3 contains 13 residues. V was pared by 5 bases and J by 4 bases, with 8 bases between. CDR3 loop: CASSLQFTGELFF. DNA of the CDR3: TGTGCCAGCAGTCTACAGTTCACCGGGGAGCTGTTTTTT.

This clone was observed a few times. The chain links TRBV27 to TRBJ1-4; D remains ambiguous. Germline loops: CDR1 MNHEY, CDR2 SMNVEV (reference sequence). The CDR3 loop spans 15 amino acids. V lost 2 bases, J lost 8 bases, and 15 bases lay in between. CDR3 coding DNA: TGTGCCAGCAGTTTAGCAAGACAACCTCGGGAAAAACTGTTTTTT. The encoded protein is CASSLARQPREKLFF.

This CDR3 is CASSKDRYNQETQYF. The DNA for the CDR3 is TGTGCCAGCAGCAAGGACAGGTACAACCAAGAGACCCAGTACTTC. The chain combines TRBV5-4 with TRBJ2-5; 7 positions agree with TRBD1. The V segment lost 4 bases and the J segment 0 bases; nucleotides outside the gene matches: 6. This CDR3 is 15 amino acids long. Germline values: CDR1 SGHNT, CDR2 YYREEE (reference sequence).

A single count supports this clone. This chain links TRBV30 with TRBJ1-5; D possibly corresponds to TRBD1 (5 bases). The CDR3 contains 13 residues. CDR1 is GTSNPN, CDR2 SVGIG, per germline (reference sequence). Deletions cut 3 bases from V and 6 bases from J, with 12 bases between. CDR3 coding DNA: TGTGCCTGGAGGGGGCAGGGTTTTCAGCCCCAGCATTTT. Translating gives CAWRGQGFQPQHF.

The rearrangement joins TRBV7-3 to TRBJ2-1, with a weak D call TRBD2 (6 bases). Germline lookup yields CDR1 SGHTA and CDR2 FQGTGA. V was trimmed by 1 base and J by 2 bases, leaving 12 bases between them. The CDR3 spans 16 residues. CDR3 coding DNA: TGTGCCAGCAGCTTAATAGGCGGGGTCCCCTACAATGAGCAGTTCTTC. It translates to CASSLIGGVPYNEQFF.